The clone carrying this T cell receptor (beta chain) showed up just a few times. Original data processing: Using reference gene primer amplification, nucleated cell counts were estimated. TCRdb keeps only in-frame clones here, not all; method: immunoSEQ multiplex PCR. The V and J calls and the clone size are those of that table, but D and trimming were determined from the DNA. The sample has over 150,000 clones, more than 70% seen once. The sample originates from a study of blood T cell repertoires in COVID-19. Study context: Samples representing acute and convalescent COVID-19 were sourced from the United States, Italy and Spain.

CDR1 and CDR2 (germline): MRHNA, SNTAGT. The CDR3 is made up of 15 amino acids. V was shortened by 5 bases and J by 3 bases, with 14 bases between the two germline ends. This chain uses TRBV6-4 with TRBJ2-1; D might be TRBD2 (5 bases). The receptor was derived from a man aged 50 or older who had recovered from COVID-19. Specimen: peripheral blood. Written as DNA, the CDR3 is TGTGCCAGCAGTCCCGAGGGCGGTAGCTACAATGAGCAGTTCTTC. Amino acids: CASSPEGGSYNEQFF.